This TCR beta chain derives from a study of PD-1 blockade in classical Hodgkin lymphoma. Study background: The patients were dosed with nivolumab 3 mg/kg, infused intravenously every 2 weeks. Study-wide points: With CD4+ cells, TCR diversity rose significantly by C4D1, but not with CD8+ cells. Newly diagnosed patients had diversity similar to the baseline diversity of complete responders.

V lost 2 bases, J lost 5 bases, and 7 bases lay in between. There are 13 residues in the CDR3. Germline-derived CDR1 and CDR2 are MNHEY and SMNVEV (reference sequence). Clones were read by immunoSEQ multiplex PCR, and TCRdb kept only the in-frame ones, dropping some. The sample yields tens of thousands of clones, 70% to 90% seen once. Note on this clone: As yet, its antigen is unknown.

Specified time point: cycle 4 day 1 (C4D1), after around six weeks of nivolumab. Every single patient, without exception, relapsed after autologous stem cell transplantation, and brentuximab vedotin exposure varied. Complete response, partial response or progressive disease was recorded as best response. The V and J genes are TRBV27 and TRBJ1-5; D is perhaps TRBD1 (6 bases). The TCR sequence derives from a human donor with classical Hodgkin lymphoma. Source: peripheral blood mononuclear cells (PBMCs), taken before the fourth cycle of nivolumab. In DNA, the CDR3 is TGTGCCAGCAGTTTAGGGGGCTATCAGCCCCAGCATTTT. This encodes CASSLGGYQPQHF.